This T cell receptor (beta chain) was captured by sequencing in a study of blood T cell repertoires in COVID-19. Method: immunoSEQ multiplex PCR; TCRdb's copy keeps in-frame clones and lacks some. The sample has almost 250,000 clones, about 89% seen once. The sequenced sample consisted of PBMCs or T cells enriched from blood (not recorded which). This TCR derives from a woman in her 30s who had recovered from COVID-19.

In nucleotides, the CDR3 is TGTGCCAGCAGCTTATGGGGGACAGGGGACGGCTACACCTTC. Encoded protein: CASSLWGTGDGYTF. The chain joins TRBV7-9 to TRBJ1-2; 10 bases line up with TRBD1. The J segment lost 8 bases and the V segment lost 2 bases, leaving 5 bases of the junction unmatched. This CDR3 has 14 amino acids. In germline, CDR1 is SEHNR, CDR2 FQNEAQ (reference sequence).